A selection of T cell receptor beta chains follows, all from one sample in a study of cytotoxic CD8 clonotypes in ibrutinib-treated CLL. The table came from immunoSEQ multiplex PCR; TCRdb's copy has only in-frame clones and leaves some out. The table records fewer than 400,000 clones, roughly 71% of them present only once. The starting material was PBMCs, obtained after 36 months of ibrutinib treatment. The receptors were gathered from a human donor with chronic lymphocytic leukemia. CDR3s include the opening cysteine and the closing phenylalanine or tryptophan.

v_gene	j_gene	CDR3aa
TRBV2	TRBJ2-7	CASSRTGDEQYF
TRBV10-3	TRBJ1-2	CAIMGDRGGYTF
TRBV4-1	TRBJ1-4	CASSQSGGRREKLFF
TRBV9	TRBJ2-7	CASSVIGGPSHF
TRBV4-1	TRBJ2-3	CASSQDFPGGGHTQYF
TRBV18	TRBJ1-2	CASSPTIRPGANYGYTF
TRBV9	TRBJ2-7	CASSPHGGRRSEQYF
TRBV2	TRBJ2-1	CASTQVQTNNEQFF
TRBV18	TRBJ1-6	CASSPPYRDSPLHF
TRBV9	TRBJ2-4	CASSVGSPTKNIQYF
TRBV5-4	TRBJ2-1	CASSGTGGDEQFF
TRBV6-5	TRBJ1-5	CASSYGGEHQPQHF
TRBV21-1	TRBJ2-7	CASSKAYRPVLHEQYF
TRBV13	TRBJ2-7	CASSLAPPGGRKYYEQYF
TRBV4-1	TRBJ2-5	CASSHRRGGRGGEETQYF
TRBV7-9	TRBJ2-3	CASSFWEGGGPSTDTQYF
TRBV6-5	TRBJ2-5	CASRSTGVETQYF
TRBV13	TRBJ2-3	CASSFSGTGPRTQYF
TRBV4-2	TRBJ2-7	CASSQMGQGDEQYF
TRBV5-6	TRBJ2-2	CASSFPQGTYTGELFF
TRBV4-1	TRBJ1-2	CASSQVPPGLRNYGYTF
TRBV18	TRBJ1-4	CASSPNPDRFNEKLFF
TRBV19	TRBJ1-5	CASRSPGQDHFGGNQPQHF
TRBV29-1	TRBJ2-5	CSVEPDRDPRETQYF
TRBV2	TRBJ2-7	CASSGSEVSGIYEQYF
TRBV4-3	TRBJ1-4	CASSQGPQGQEKLFF
TRBV9	TRBJ2-2	CASSARLVLGELFF
TRBV2	TRBJ1-5	CASSEAWGVSNQPQHF
TRBV5-6	TRBJ1-6	CASSLGIARTSPLHF
TRBV7-7	TRBJ2-7	CASSSGPAGHYEQYF
TRBV28	TRBJ1-5	CASSLSFGGGQPQHF
TRBV11-3	TRBJ2-1	CASSSGPYNEQFF
TRBV7-2	TRBJ2-5	CASSQGLAGVETQYF
TRBV5-1	TRBJ2-7	CASSLAGTSGYEQYF
TRBV28	TRBJ2-3	CASSSDRVTSDTQYF
TRBV5-1	TRBJ2-5	CASSLPGTGYQETQYF
TRBV11-2	TRBJ2-1	CASSLGSSGINEQFF
TRBV9	TRBJ1-4	CASSVGPGGISTNEKLFF
TRBV7-2	TRBJ2-3	CAVGRYTDTQYF
TRBV29-1	TRBJ2-3	CSVNGDGGTDTQYF
TRBV19	TRBJ1-1	CASSPTPRGGEAFF
TRBV5-1	TRBJ1-2	CASSLESRGYGYGYTF
TRBV27	TRBJ1-2	CASRPAANYGYTF
TRBV19	TRBJ1-1	CASSITGTHEAFF
TRBV19	TRBJ2-7	CASSTDFSGRIYEQYF
TRBV4-3	TRBJ2-1	CASSHRNTGVGQFF
TRBV7-9	TRBJ1-1	CASSFDGGMNTEAFF
TRBV4-1	TRBJ2-7	CASSQDTMFRRLAGGKSYEQYF
TRBV4-3	TRBJ2-7	CASSQDLQGDEQYF
TRBV12-5	TRBJ1-1	CASGQNTEAFF
TRBV5-8	TRBJ2-1	CASSLSAWRQNQNEQFF
TRBV5-1	TRBJ2-3	CASSPTSGPTDTQYF
TRBV18	TRBJ1-2	CASSRSRTSTYGYTF
TRBV6-6	TRBJ2-7	CASSYGTGGVYEQYF
TRBV19	TRBJ1-2	CASIGIYGYTF
TRBV6-6	TRBJ2-7	CASSYGTKAHEQYF
TRBV12-5	TRBJ2-2	CASGTATGELFF
TRBV5-1	TRBJ1-4	CASSLGLSTNEKLFF
TRBV7-3	TRBJ2-5	CASSLRGHQETQYF